The subject of this entry is one T cell receptor beta chain. This entry comes from a study of OX40 agonist ivuxolimab in advanced cancers. Study information: People in dose escalation had one of these cancers: hepatocellular carcinoma, melanoma, renal cell or head and neck cancer. Mean age 60 years, range about 23 to 85; 82.7% male.

Trimming at V came to 1 base and at J to 7 bases, leaving 6 bases not matched to a gene. Looked up from germline, CDR1 is MNHEY and CDR2 is SMNVEV (reference sequence). The CDR3 is 15 residues long. Data came from immunoSEQ multiplex PCR; TCRdb stores just in-frame clones and leaves some out. Of around 77,000 clones listed, about 73% are singletons. This TCR derives from an adult with an advanced solid tumor such as melanoma, head and neck, liver or kidney cancer. The specimen comprised CD4+ or CD8+ T cells sorted from blood, sampled in a trial of the OX40 agonist ivuxolimab. The V gene is TRBV27, the J gene TRBJ1-2; the match to TRBD1 covers 10 bases. Here the CDR3 DNA reads TGTGCCAGCAGTTTATTCTTCGGACAGGGGGGTGGCTACACCTTC. Translating it yields CASSLFFGQGGGYTF.